The rows below give T cell receptor beta chains drawn from one sample of a study of blood T cell repertoires in COVID-19. Profiled with immunoSEQ multiplex PCR; TCRdb holds only in-frame clones, not every one. The table shows roughly 64,000 clones, with 75% to 95% occurring only once. The sample comprised peripheral blood. These receptors were obtained from a woman aged 80 or over with active COVID-19. Each CDR3 is given with its conserved first and last residue. Each record gives: V gene, D gene, clone size, J gene, CDR3 DNA, CDR3 protein. The D gene is left open where the match is weak. The size entry is marked missing in some rows and otherwise reads once, few, many or a size class.

TRBV7-6,TRBD2,-,TRBJ2-5,TGTGCCAGCAGCTTAGGGCCTAGCGGGAATCAAGAGACCCAGTACTTC,CASSLGPSGNQETQYF
TRBV11-3,TRBD1,-,TRBJ2-5,TGTGCCAGCAGCCCTGGTTTATATGGCAGGGGGGAGACCCAGTACTTC,CASSPGLYGRGETQYF
TRBV29-1,-,-,TRBJ2-1,TGCAGCGTTGAAGCTTGGTTGAGCTCCTACAATGAGCAGTTCTTC,CSVEAWLSSYNEQFF
TRBV5-1,-,-,TRBJ2-1,TGCGCCAGCAGCTTGGACAGATTCGGTGAGCAGTTCTTC,CASSLDRFGEQFF
TRBV4-1,TRBD1,-,TRBJ2-7,TGCGCCAGCAGCCCAGAGGGACAGATCCTCTACGAGCAGTACTTC,CASSPEGQILYEQYF
TRBV24-1,TRBD2,-,TRBJ2-5,TGTGCCACCAGTGATGGTAGACTAGCAGGTGAGACCCAGTACTTC,CATSDGRLAGETQYF
TRBV19,TRBD2,-,TRBJ2-1,TGTGCCAGTAGTACCGACTTGCTTAGCGGGAGGTACAATGAGCAGTTCTTC,CASSTDLLSGRYNEQFF
TRBV5-1,TRBD1,-,TRBJ2-5,TGCGCCAGCAGCTTGGAGGTACAGGGGGCTGAGACCCAGTACTTC,CASSLEVQGAETQYF
TRBV11-2,TRBD1,-,TRBJ1-1,TGTGCCAGCAGCTTACTACAGGGGGGGGGAACTGAAGCTTTCTTT,CASSLLQGGGTEAFF
TRBV27,-,-,TRBJ2-5,TGTGCCAGCAGTTCCCTGGGGGGCCAAGAGACCCAGTACTTC,CASSSLGGQETQYF
TRBV25-1,TRBD2,-,TRBJ2-1,TGTGCCAGCCAAAGCGGGAGGGGTAATGAGCAGTTCTTC,CASQSGRGNEQFF
TRBV10-2,TRBD2,-,TRBJ2-3,TGCGCCAGCGAGCGGGGGGAGGGCACAGATACGCAGTATTTT,CASERGEGTDTQYF
TRBV18,TRBD2,-,TRBJ2-7,TGTGCCAGCTCATCAACGACTAGCGGATACTCCTACGAGCAGTACTTC,CASSSTTSGYSYEQYF
TRBV5-6,TRBD1,-,TRBJ1-2,TGTGCCAGCAGCCCGACAGGGGTGGACTATGGCTACACCTTC,CASSPTGVDYGYTF
TRBV6-1,TRBD2,-,TRBJ2-1,TGTGCCAGCAGTGAGGCCGGGACTAGTCTTTGGAATGAGCAGTTCTTC,CASSEAGTSLWNEQFF
TRBV14,TRBD2,-,TRBJ2-7,TGTGCCAGCAGCCAAGCTCTAGCGGGATCCTACGAGCAGTACTTC,CASSQALAGSYEQYF
TRBV19,-,-,TRBJ1-1,TGTGCCAGTAGTGTTTCACAGGAGAACACTGAAGCTTTCTTT,CASSVSQENTEAFF
TRBV5-4,-,-,TRBJ2-5,TGTGCCAGCAGCCCACGCTCAGGAGAGACCCAGTACTTC,CASSPRSGETQYF
TRBV5-6,TRBD1,-,TRBJ1-2,TGTGCCAGCAGCTTTGGGGACAGGGACTATGGCTACACCTTC,CASSFGDRDYGYTF
TRBV5-4,TRBD2,-,TRBJ2-3,TGTGCCAGCAGCTTGTTGGCTAGCGGGAGTGGAGATACGCAGTATTTT,CASSLLASGSGDTQYF
TRBV15,TRBD1,-,TRBJ1-3,TGTGCCACCAGCAGAGAAACAGGGGTGGGAAACACCATATATTTT,CATSRETGVGNTIYF
TRBV12-3/TRBV12-4,-,-,TRBJ2-5,TGTGCCAGCAGTTTCCGGGGGGAGACCCAGTACTTC,CASSFRGETQYF
TRBV7-8,TRBD1,-,TRBJ2-7,TGTGCCAGCAGCCAGGGACAGGCAAGCTCCTACGAGCAGTACTTC,CASSQGQASSYEQYF
TRBV27,TRBD2,-,TRBJ2-5,TGTGCCAGCAGTTCTTACCAATCTAGCGGCCAAGAGACCCAGTACTTC,CASSSYQSSGQETQYF
TRBV12-3/TRBV12-4,-,few,TRBJ1-5,TGTGCCAGCAGTTTAGTGGGCAGCCAGCCCCAGCATTTT,CASSLVGSQPQHF
TRBV5-6,TRBD2,once,TRBJ2-1,TGTGCCAGCAGCCATACGACTAGCCACATGGGTGAGCAGTTCTTC,CASSHTTSHMGEQFF
TRBV7-9,TRBD1,once,TRBJ1-4,TGTGCCAGCAGCATCCAGGGGGGAGAAAAACTGTTTTTT,CASSIQGGEKLFF
TRBV6-5,TRBD1,-,TRBJ1-4,TGTGCCAGCAGGGGGACAGGGATAACTGAAAAACTGTTTTTT,CASRGTGITEKLFF
TRBV5-6,TRBD1,-,TRBJ1-2,TGTGCCAGCAGTCGCCGGGACAGGGGGAACTATGGCTACACCTTC,CASSRRDRGNYGYTF
TRBV6-2/TRBV6-3,-,-,TRBJ2-1,TGTGCCAGCAGTTTACGTCTTTTCAGGGCTCGGGAGCAGTTCTTC,CASSLRLFRAREQFF
TRBV20-1,TRBD2,once,TRBJ2-1,TGCAGTGCTAGTCCCGGGACTAGCGGGGGGCTTGACAATGAGCAGTTCTTC,CSASPGTSGGLDNEQFF
TRBV2,-,-,TRBJ2-2,TGTGCCAGCAGGGCAAGCGGAAACACCGGGGAGCTGTTTTTT,CASRASGNTGELFF
TRBV5-1,-,-,TRBJ2-7,TGCGCCAGCAGCTTGGGGTCCTCCGAGGCCTACGAGCAGTACTTC,CASSLGSSEAYEQYF
TRBV7-2,TRBD1,-,TRBJ1-1,TGTGCCAGCAGCTTCGGACAGGTGAACACTGAAGCTTTCTTT,CASSFGQVNTEAFF
TRBV30,-,-,TRBJ1-6,TGTGCCTGGAGTGTACGAACAGCTTATAATTCACCCCTCCACTTT,CAWSVRTAYNSPLHF
TRBV6-2/TRBV6-3,-,-,TRBJ1-2,TGTGCCAGCAGTTACGTGGGGGGGGTCCGTGGCTACACCTTC,CASSYVGGVRGYTF
TRBV10-3,-,-,TRBJ1-4,TGTGCCATCAGCCCCCCCGGGGGGGAAAAACTGTTTTTT,CAISPPGGEKLFF
TRBV28,TRBD1,-,TRBJ2-5,TGTGCCAGCAGTTTACAGGGGGCGAGCGGGACCCAGTACTTC,CASSLQGASGTQYF
TRBV7-9,-,-,TRBJ1-4,TGTGCTAGCAGCCCCCCTCGCGATCATGAAAAACTGTTTTTT,CASSPPRDHEKLFF
TRBV27,TRBD2,-,TRBJ2-7,TGTGCCAGCAGTCTGGCAGCGGGAGGGCTTTATGAGCAGTACTTC,CASSLAAGGLYEQYF
TRBV28,-,-,TRBJ2-3,TGTGCCAGCAGCGAGTCAGATACGCAGTATTTT,CASSESDTQYF
TRBV5-1,TRBD1,-,TRBJ2-1,TGCGCCAGCAGCTTGGGGGTGGGCGACAGGGGAGGATCCTACAATGAGCAGTTCTTC,CASSLGVGDRGGSYNEQFF
TRBV28,-,-,TRBJ1-6,TGTGCCAGCAGTCTCGTAGGGGTCTTTAATTCACCCCTCCACTTT,CASSLVGVFNSPLHF
TRBV2,-,-,TRBJ2-5,TGTGCCAGCAGTTCTCAGGGCCCGTCCGGTCAAGAGACCCAGTACTTC,CASSSQGPSGQETQYF
TRBV4-1,TRBD2,-,TRBJ2-5,TGCGCCAGCAGCCAAGATGTAGCGGGAGAGCAAGAGACCCAGTACTTC,CASSQDVAGEQETQYF
TRBV28,-,-,TRBJ1-5,TGTGCCAGCAGTGCGATACAGGGAGGCAATCAGCCCCAGCATTTT,CASSAIQGGNQPQHF
TRBV29-1,TRBD2,-,TRBJ2-7,TGCAGCGTTACCGGGACTAGCGGGCACGTCTACGAGCAGTACTTC,CSVTGTSGHVYEQYF
TRBV7-6,TRBD2,-,TRBJ2-3,TGTGCCAGCAGCTTAGCAATCCCGACTAGCGGGGGGTTCACAGATACGCAGTATTTT,CASSLAIPTSGGFTDTQYF
TRBV19,-,once,TRBJ1-2,TGTGCCACGCTTCCTGGGGAGGAGGCCTATGGCTACACCTTC,CATLPGEEAYGYTF
TRBV29-1,TRBD1,-,TRBJ2-5,TGCAGCGGGGATGGACAGGCAAACCAAGAGACCCAGTACTTC,CSGDGQANQETQYF
TRBV4-1,-,-,TRBJ1-1,TGCGCCAGCAGCCAAGATCGCCGCAGGGCGGGATTAGGTGGGGCTTTCTTT,CASSQDRRRAGLGGAFF
TRBV28,-,once,TRBJ2-7,TGTGCCAGCAGTTCTCCGGGGAGGTTCCCCTACGAGCAGTACTTC,CASSSPGRFPYEQYF
TRBV3-1/TRBV3-2,-,-,TRBJ1-5,TGTGCCAGCAGCCAGGCCTTGGGGGGGTATCAGCCCCAGCATTTT,CASSQALGGYQPQHF
TRBV3-1/TRBV3-2,-,-,TRBJ2-7,TGTGCCAGCAGCCAAGTTCAAGCAAGTGAGCAGTACTTC,CASSQVQASEQYF
TRBV5-1,TRBD1,-,TRBJ2-5,TGCGCCAGCAGCTTCTTTAGGGGGCGAGAGGAGACCCAGTACTTC,CASSFFRGREETQYF